There are a few counts of the clone carrying this TCR beta chain. This sample is part of a study of identical twins. The CDR3 runs 17 residues. V was cut by 4 bases and J by 1 base, with 21 bases left in between. Germline assignment: CDR1 SGHRS and CDR2 YFSETQ. One entry per CDR3 protein results from TCRdb running MiXCR on the 5' RACE reads. The sample contains about 280,000 distinct CDR3 sequences, around 8.8% of which appear only once. The same sample was also studied in work on yellow fever vaccine responses in identical twins.

The receptor comes from a woman in her late teens or twenties in good health. J is TRBJ2-7 and V is TRBV5-1; D may correspond to TRBD1 or TRBD2 (5 bases each). The source material was memory (CD45RO+) T cells sorted from blood. In DNA form, the CDR3 reads TGCGCCAGCAGCCAACCGTTGATGGGGGAGCGTTCCTACGAGCAGTACTTC. Protein product: CASSQPLMGERSYEQYF.